The present TCR beta chain was sequenced within a study of CD8 T cells in Susac syndrome. The germline V gene has CDR1 MNHEY and CDR2 SMNVEV (reference sequence). CDR3 length: 13 residues. V shed 5 bases and J 3 bases; nucleotides not matched to a gene: 4. RNA, at roughly 0.5 to 1 ug, was reverse transcribed with random hexamers. TCR beta CDR3 was amplified by immunoSEQ covering 54 Vbeta and 13 Jbeta. MiXCR, run by TCRdb on the immunoSEQ multiplex PCR reads, gives a single entry per CDR3 protein. The sample includes roughly 400,000 distinct CDR3 sequences, approximately 85% of them seen just once. The sample holds a few counts of this clonotype.

This sequence originates from a human donor with multiple sclerosis. The sample consisted of CD8+ T cells from PBMCs. The genes are TRBV27 and TRBJ2-7; TRBD2 agrees at 7 bases. CDR3 protein: CASSPGEGYEQYF. The CDR3, as DNA: TGTGCCAGCAGTCCCGGGGAGGGCTACGAGCAGTACTTC.